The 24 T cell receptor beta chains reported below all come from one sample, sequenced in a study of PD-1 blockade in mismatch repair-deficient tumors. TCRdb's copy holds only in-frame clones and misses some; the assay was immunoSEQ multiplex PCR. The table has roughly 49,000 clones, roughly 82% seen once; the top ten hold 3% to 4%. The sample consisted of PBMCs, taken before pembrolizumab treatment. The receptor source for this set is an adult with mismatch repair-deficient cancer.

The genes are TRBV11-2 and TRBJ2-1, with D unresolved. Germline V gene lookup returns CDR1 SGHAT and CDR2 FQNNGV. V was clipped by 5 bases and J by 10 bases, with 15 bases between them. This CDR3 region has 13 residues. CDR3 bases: TGTGCCAGCAGCCCTGGGGTAGCAACCGAGCAGTTCTTC. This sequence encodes CASSPGVATEQFF. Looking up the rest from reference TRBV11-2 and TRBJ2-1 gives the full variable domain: EAGVAQSPRYKIIEKRQSVAFWCNPISGHATLYWYQQILGQGPKLLIQFQNNGVVDDSQLPKDRFSAERLKGVDSTLKIQPAKLEDSAVYLCASSPGVATEQFFGPGTRLTVL.

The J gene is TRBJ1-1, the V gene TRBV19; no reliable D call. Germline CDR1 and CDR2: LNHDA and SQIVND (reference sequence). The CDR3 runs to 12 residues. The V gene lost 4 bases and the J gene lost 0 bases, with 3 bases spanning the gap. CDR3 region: CASSNVNTEAFF. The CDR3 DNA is TGTGCCAGTAGTAACGTGAACACTGAAGCTTTCTTT.

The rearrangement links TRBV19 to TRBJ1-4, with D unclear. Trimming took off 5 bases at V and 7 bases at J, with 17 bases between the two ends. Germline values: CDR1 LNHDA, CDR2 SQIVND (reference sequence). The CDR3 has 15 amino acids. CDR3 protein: CASSPRRRFGEKLFF. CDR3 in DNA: TGTGCCAGTAGTCCTCGGAGGAGGTTTGGTGAAAAACTGTTTTTT.

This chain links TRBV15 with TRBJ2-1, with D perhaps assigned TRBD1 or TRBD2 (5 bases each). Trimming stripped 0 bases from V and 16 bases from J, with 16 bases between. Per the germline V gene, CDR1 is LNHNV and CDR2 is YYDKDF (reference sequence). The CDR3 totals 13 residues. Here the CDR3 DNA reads TGTGCCACCAGCAGAGAGGGACCAACGTGGCAATTCTTC. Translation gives CATSREGPTWQFF.

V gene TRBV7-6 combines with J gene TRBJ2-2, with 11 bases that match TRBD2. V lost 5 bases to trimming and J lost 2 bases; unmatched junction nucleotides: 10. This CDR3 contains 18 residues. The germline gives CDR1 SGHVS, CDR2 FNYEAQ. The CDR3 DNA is TGTGCCAGCAGCCCCCGGACTAGCGGGCCGCTAAACACCGGGGAGCTGTTTTTT. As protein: CASSPRTSGPLNTGELFF.

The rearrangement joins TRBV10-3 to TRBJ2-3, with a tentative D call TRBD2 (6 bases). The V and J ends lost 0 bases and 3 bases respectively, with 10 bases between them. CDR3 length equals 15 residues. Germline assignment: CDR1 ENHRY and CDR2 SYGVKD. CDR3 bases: TGTGCCATCAGTGAGTCTGGCGGAGGGACAGATACGCAGTATTTT. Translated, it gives CAISESGGGTDTQYF.

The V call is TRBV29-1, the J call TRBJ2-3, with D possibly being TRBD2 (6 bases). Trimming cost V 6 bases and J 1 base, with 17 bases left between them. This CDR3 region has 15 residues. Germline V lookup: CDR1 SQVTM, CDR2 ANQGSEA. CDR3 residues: CSVATRLVRTDTQYF. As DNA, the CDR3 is TGCAGCGTCGCAACCCGACTAGTCCGCACAGATACGCAGTATTTT.

The CDR3 nucleotides are TGTGCCAGCAGCTTAGGACAAACCTACAATGAGCAGTTCTTC. It is translated as CASSLGQTYNEQFF. The chain employs TRBV7-6 and TRBJ2-1; no clear D. Trimming took 1 base from V and 2 from J, leaving 6 bases between them. This CDR3 region has 14 residues. Looked up from germline, CDR1 is SGHVS and CDR2 is FNYEAQ.

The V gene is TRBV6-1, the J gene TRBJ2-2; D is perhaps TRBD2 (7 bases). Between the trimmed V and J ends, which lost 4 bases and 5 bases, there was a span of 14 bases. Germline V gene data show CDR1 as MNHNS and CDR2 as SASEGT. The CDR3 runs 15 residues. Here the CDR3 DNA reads TGTGCCAGCAGTGGGGAGGGGGGGCGGACCGGGGAGCTGTTTTTT. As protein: CASSGEGGRTGELFF.

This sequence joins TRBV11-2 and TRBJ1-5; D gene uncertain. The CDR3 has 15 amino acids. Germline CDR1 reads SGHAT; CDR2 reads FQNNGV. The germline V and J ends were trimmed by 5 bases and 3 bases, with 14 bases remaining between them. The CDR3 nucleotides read TGTGCCAGCAGCAAGAACGGACGGACCAATCAGCCCCAGCATTTT. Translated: CASSKNGRTNQPQHF.

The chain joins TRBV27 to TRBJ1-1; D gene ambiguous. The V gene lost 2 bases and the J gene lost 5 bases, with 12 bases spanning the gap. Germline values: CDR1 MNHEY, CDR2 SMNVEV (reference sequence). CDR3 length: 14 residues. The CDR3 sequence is CASSLLGFGTEAFF. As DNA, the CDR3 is TGTGCCAGCAGTTTACTAGGTTTCGGGACTGAAGCTTTCTTT.

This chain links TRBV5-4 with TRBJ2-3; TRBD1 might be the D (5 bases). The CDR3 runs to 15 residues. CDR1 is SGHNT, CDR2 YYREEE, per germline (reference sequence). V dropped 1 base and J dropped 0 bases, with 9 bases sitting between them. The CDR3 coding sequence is TGTGCCAGCAGCTTGTCCCAGGGTAGCACAGATACGCAGTATTTT. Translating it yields CASSLSQGSTDTQYF.

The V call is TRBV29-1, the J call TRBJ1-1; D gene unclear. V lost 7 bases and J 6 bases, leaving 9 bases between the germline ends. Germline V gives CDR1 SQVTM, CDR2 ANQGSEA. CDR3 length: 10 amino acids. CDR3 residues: CSAFEAEAFF. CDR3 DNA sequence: TGCAGCGCCTTTGAGGCTGAAGCTTTCTTT.

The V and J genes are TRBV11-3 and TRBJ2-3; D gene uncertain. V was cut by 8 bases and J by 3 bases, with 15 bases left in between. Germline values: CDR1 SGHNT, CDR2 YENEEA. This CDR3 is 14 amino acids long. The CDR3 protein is CASALSRSTDTQYF. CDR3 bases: TGTGCCAGCGCCTTATCCAGGTCGACAGATACGCAGTATTTT.

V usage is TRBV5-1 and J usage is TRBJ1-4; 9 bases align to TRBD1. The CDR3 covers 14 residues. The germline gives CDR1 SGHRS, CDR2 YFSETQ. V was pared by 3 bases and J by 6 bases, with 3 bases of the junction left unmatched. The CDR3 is CASSSGQGDEKLFF. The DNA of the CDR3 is TGCGCCAGCAGCTCGGGACAGGGTGATGAAAAACTGTTTTTT. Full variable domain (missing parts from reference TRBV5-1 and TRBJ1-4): KAGVTQTPRYLIKTRGQQVTLSCSPISGHRSVSWYQQTPGQGLQFLFEYFSETQRNKGNFPGRFSGRQFSNSRSEMNVSTLELGDSALYLCASSSGQGDEKLFFGSGTQLSVL.

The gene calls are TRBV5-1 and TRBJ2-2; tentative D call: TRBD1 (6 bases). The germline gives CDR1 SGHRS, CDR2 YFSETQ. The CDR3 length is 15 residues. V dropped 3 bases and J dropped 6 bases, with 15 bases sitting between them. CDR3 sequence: CASSWTVDLAGELFF. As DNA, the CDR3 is TGCGCCAGCAGCTGGACAGTGGATCTTGCCGGGGAGCTGTTTTTT.

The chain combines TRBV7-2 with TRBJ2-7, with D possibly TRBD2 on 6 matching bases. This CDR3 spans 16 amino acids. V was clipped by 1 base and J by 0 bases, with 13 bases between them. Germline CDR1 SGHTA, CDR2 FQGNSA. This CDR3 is CASSLEGGVSSYEQYF. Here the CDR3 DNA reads TGTGCCAGCAGCTTAGAAGGCGGGGTAAGCTCCTACGAGCAGTACTTC.

The CDR3 sequence: CAWSPPGAHTGELFF. CDR3 nucleotides: TGTGCCTGGAGTCCCCCAGGGGCGCACACCGGGGAGCTGTTTTTT. The genes are TRBV30 and TRBJ2-2, with a tentative D call TRBD1 (6 bases). The CDR3 has 15 residues. Trimming removed 2 bases from V and 3 bases from J, with 13 bases in between. CDR1 and CDR2 (germline): GTSNPN, SVGIG (reference sequence). The complete variable domain, with remaining parts taken from reference TRBV30 and TRBJ2-2, reads SQTIHQWPATLVQPVGSPLSLECTVEGTSNPNLYWYRQAAGRGLQLLFYSVGIGQISSEVPQNLSASRPQDRQFILSSKKLLLSDSGFYLCAWSPPGAHTGELFFGEGSRLTVL.

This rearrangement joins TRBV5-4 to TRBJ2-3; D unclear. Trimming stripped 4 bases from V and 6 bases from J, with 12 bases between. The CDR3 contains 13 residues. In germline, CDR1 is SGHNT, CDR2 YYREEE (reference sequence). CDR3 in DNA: TGTGCCAGCAGCCCCCTTATAGGTGATACGCAGTATTTT. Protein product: CASSPLIGDTQYF.

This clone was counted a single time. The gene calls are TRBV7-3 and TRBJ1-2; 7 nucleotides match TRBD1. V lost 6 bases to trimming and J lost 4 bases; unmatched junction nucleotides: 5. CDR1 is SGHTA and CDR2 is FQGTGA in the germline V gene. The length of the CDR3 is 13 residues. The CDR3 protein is CASSGDRSYGYTF. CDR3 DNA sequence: TGTGCCAGCAGTGGGGACAGATCCTATGGCTACACCTTC.

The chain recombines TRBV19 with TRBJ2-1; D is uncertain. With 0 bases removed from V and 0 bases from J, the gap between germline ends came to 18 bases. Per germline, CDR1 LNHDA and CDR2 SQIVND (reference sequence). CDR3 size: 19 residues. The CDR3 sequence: CASSIDLVAGASSYNEQFF. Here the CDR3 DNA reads TGTGCCAGTAGTATAGATCTAGTCGCCGGCGCCAGCTCCTACAATGAGCAGTTCTTC.

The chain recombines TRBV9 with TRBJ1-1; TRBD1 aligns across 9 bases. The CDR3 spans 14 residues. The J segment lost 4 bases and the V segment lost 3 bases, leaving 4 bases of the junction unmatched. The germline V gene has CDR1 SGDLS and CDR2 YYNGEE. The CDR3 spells CASSGGQGVTEAFF. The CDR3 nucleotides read TGTGCCAGCAGCGGGGGACAGGGAGTCACTGAAGCTTTCTTT.

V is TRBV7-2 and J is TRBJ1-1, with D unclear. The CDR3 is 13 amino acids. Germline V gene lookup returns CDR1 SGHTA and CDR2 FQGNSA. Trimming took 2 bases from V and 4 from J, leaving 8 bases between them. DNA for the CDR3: TGTGCCAGCAGCTTAAAGGCAGGCACTGAAGCTTTCTTT. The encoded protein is CASSLKAGTEAFF.

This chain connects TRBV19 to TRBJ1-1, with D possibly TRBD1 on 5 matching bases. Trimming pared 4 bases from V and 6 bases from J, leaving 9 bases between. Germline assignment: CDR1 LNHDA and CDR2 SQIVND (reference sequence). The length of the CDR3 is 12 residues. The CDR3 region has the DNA TGTGCCAGTAGTACGGGGGGTCCTGAAGCTTTCTTT. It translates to CASSTGGPEAFF. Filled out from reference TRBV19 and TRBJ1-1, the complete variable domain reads DGGITQSPKYLFRKEGQNVTLSCEQNLNHDAMYWYRQDPGQGLRLIYYSQIVNDFQKGDIAEGYSVSREKKESFPLTVTSAQKNPTAFYLCASSTGGPEAFFGQGTRLTVV.